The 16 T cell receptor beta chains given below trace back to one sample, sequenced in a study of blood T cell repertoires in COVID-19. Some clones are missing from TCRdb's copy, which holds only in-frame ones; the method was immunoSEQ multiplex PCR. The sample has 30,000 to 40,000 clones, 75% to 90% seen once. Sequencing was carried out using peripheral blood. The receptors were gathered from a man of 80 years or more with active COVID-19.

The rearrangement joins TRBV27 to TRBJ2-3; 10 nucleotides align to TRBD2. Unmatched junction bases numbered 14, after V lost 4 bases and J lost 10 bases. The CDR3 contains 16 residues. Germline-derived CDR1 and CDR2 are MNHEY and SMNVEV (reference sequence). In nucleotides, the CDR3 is TGTGCCAGCAGTTATAGCCTAGCGGGAGAGACTCGACCGCAGTATTTT. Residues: CASSYSLAGETRPQYF.

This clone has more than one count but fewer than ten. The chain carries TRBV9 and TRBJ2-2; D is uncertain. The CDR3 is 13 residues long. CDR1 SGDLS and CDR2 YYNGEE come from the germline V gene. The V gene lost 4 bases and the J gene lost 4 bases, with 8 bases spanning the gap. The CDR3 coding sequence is TGTGCCAGCAGCCCACAAAGCACCGGGGAGCTGTTTTTT. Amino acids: CASSPQSTGELFF. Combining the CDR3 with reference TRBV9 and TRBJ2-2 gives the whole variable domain DSGVTQTPKHLITATGQRVTLRCSPRSGDLSVYWYQQSLDQGLQFLIQYYNGEERAKGNILERFSAQQFPDLHSELNLSSLELGDSALYFCASSPQSTGELFFGEGSRLTVL.

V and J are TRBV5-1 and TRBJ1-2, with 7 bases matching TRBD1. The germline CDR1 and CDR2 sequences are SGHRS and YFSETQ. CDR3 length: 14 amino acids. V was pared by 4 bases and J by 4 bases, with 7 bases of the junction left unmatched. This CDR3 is CASSEDRQIYGYTF. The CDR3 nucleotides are TGCGCCAGCAGCGAGGACAGGCAGATCTATGGCTACACCTTC.

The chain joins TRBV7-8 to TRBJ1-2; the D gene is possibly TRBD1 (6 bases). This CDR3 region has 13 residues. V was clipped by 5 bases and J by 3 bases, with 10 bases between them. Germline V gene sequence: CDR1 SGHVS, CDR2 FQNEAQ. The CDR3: CASSRDRYYGYTF. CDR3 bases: TGTGCCAGCAGCCGCGACAGGTACTATGGCTACACCTTC.

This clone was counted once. DNA for the CDR3: TGTGCCAGCAGTTACCCGGCGCGGGGAGATACGCAGTATTTT. This codes for CASSYPARGDTQYF. V usage is TRBV6-6 and J usage is TRBJ2-3; possibly TRBD2 for D (6 bases). The CDR3 covers 14 residues. Trimming took 2 bases from V and 5 from J, leaving 11 bases between them. Germline V CDR1 and CDR2: MNHNY, SVGAGI (reference sequence).

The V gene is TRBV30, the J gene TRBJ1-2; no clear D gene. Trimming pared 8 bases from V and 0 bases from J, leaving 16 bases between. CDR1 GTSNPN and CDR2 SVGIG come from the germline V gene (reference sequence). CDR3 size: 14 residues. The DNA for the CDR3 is TGTGCCAGAAACCCCACGGGAGCTAACTATGGCTACACCTTC. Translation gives CARNPTGANYGYTF.

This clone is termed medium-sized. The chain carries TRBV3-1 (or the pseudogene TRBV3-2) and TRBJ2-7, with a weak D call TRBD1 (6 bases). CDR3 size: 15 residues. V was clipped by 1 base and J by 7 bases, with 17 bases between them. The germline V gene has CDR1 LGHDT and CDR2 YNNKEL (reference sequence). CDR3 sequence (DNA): TGTGCCAGCAGCCAAGGCAGGGGATCATCGTCGGAGCAGTACTTC. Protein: CASSQGRGSSSEQYF.

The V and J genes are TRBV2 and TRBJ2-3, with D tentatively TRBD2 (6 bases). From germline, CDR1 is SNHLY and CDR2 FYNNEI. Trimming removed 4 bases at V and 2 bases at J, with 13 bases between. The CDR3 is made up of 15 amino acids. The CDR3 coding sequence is TGTGCCAGCAGTGTAGGAGGGGTTTACACAGATACGCAGTATTTT. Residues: CASSVGGVYTDTQYF. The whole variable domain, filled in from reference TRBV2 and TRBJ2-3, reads EPEVTQTPSHQVTQMGQEVILRCVPISNHLYFYWYRQILGQKVEFLVSFYNNEISEKSEIFDDQFSVERPDGSNFTLKIRSTKLEDSAMYFCASSVGGVYTDTQYFGPGTRLTVL.

For the CDR3, the DNA is TGTGCTAGTGGGAAAGGACAGGTGGGAGAGACCCAGTACTTC. It encodes CASGKGQVGETQYF. The V gene is TRBV12-5, the J gene TRBJ2-5; 7 nucleotides match TRBD1. This CDR3 is built from 14 residues. V trimming: 6 bases; J trimming: 4 bases; junction bases outside the gene matches: 8. From germline, CDR1 is LGHNT and CDR2 FRNRAP.

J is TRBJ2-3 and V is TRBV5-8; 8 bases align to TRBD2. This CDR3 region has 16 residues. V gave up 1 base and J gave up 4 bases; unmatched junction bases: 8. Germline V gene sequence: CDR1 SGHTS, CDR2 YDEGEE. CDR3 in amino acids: CASSLLLAGRSDTQYF. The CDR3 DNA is TGTGCCAGCAGCTTGCTATTAGCGGGAAGGTCAGATACGCAGTATTTT. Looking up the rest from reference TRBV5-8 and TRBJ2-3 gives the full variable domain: EAGVTQSPTHLIKTRGQQATLRCSPISGHTSVYWYQQALGLGLQFLLWYDEGEERNRGNFPPRFSGRQFPNYSSELNVNALELEDSALYLCASSLLLAGRSDTQYFGPGTRLTVL.

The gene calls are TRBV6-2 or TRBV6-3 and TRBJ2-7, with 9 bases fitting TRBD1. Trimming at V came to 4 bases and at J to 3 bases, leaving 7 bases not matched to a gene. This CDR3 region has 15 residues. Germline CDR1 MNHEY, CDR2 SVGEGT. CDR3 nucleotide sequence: TGTGCCAGCAGTTTGGACAGGGGTTATAGCTACGAGCAGTACTTC. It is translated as CASSLDRGYSYEQYF.

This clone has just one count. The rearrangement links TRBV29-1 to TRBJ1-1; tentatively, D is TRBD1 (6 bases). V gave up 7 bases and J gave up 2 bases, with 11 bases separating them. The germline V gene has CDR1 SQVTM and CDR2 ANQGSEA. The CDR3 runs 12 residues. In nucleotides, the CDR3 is TGCAGCGCCGAGGACAGAAACACTGAAGCTTTCTTT. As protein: CSAEDRNTEAFF.

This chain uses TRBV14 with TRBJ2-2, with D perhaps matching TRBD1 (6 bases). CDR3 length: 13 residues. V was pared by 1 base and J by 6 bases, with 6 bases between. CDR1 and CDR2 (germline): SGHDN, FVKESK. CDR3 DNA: TGTGCCAGCAGCCAAGGGGGGCCCGGGGAGCTGTTTTTT. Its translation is CASSQGGPGELFF. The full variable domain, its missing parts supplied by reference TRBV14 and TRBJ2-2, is EAGVTQFPSHSVIEKGQTVTLRCDPISGHDNLYWYRRVMGKEIKFLLHFVKESKQDESGMPNNRFLAERTGGTYSTLKVQPAELEDSGVYFCASSQGGPGELFFGEGSRLTVL.

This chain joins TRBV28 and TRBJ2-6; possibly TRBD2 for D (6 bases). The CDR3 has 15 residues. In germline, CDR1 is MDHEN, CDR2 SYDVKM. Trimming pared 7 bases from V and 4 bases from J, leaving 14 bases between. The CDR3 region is CASIGDWKGANVLTF. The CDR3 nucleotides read TGTGCCAGCATCGGGGACTGGAAAGGGGCCAACGTCCTGACTTTC.

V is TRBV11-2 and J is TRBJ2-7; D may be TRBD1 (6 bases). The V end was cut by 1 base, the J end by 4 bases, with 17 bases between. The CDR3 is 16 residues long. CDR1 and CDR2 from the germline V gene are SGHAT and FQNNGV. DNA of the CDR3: TGTGCCAGCAGCTTAGCTCCTGGGGGCGGCGGGTACGAGCAGTACTTC. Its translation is CASSLAPGGGGYEQYF.

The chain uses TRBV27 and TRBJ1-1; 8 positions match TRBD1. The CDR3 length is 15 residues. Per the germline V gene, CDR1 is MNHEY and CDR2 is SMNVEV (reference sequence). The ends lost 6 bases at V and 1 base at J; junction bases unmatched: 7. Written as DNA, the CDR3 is TGTGCCAGCAGGAAGGACAGGGTGACGAACACTGAAGCTTTCTTT. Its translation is CASRKDRVTNTEAFF.